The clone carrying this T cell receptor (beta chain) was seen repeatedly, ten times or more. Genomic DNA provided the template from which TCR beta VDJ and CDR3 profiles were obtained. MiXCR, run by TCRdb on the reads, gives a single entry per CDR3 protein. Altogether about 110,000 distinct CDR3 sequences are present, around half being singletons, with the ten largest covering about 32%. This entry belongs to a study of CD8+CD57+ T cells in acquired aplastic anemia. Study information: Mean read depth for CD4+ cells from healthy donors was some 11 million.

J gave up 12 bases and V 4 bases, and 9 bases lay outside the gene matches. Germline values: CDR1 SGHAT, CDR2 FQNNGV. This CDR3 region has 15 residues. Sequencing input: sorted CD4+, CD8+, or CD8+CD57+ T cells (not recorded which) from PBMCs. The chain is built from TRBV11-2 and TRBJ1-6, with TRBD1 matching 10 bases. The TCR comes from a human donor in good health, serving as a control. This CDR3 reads CASSSGDRGWEPLHF. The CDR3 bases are TGTGCCAGCAGCTCGGGGGACAGGGGCTGGGAACCCCTCCACTTT.